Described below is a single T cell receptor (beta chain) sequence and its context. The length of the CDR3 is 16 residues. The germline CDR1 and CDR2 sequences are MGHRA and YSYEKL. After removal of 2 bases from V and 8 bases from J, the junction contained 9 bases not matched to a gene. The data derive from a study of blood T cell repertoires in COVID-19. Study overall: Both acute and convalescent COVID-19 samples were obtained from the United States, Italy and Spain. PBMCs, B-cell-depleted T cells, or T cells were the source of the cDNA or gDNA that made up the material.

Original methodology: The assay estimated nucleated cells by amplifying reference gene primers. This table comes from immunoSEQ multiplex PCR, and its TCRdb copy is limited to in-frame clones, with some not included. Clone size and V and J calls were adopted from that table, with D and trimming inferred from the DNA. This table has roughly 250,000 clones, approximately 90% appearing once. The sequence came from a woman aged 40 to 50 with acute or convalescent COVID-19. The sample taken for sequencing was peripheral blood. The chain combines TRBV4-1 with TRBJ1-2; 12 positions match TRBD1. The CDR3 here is CASSQSFGTGGFGYTF. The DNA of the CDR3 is TGCGCCAGCAGCCAATCCTTCGGGACAGGGGGCTTCGGCTACACCTTC.